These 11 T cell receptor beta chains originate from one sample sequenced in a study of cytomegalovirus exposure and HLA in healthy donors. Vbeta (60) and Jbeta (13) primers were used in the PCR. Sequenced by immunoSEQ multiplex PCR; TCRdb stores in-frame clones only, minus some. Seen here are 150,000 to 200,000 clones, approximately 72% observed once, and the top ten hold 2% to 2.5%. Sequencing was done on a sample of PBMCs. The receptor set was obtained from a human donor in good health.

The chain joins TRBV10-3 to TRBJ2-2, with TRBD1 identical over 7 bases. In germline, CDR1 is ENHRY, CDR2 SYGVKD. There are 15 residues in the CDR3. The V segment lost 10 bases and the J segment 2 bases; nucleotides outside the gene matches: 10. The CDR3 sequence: CATRTGTVNTGELFF. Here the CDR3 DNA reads TGTGCCACCAGGACCGGGACAGTCAACACCGGGGAGCTGTTTTTT.

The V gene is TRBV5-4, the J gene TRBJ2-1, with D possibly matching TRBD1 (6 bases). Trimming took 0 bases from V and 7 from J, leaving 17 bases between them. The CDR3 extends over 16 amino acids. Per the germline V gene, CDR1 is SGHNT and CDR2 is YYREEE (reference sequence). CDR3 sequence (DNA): TGTGCCAGCAGCTTGGATCGGCTGGGGGCGCGAAATGAGCAGTTCTTC. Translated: CASSLDRLGARNEQFF.

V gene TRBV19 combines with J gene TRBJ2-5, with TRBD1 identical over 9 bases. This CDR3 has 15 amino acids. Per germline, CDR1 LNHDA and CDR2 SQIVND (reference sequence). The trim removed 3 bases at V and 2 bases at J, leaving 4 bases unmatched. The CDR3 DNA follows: TGTGCCAGTAGTATTAAGGGACAGGGACAAGAGACCCAGTACTTC. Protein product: CASSIKGQGQETQYF.

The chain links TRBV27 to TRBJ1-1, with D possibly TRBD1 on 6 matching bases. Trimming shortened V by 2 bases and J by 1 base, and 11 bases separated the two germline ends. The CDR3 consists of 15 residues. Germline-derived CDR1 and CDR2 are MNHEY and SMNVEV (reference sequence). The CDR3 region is CASSLLPTGNTEAFF. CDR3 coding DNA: TGTGCCAGCAGTTTACTCCCGACAGGGAACACTGAAGCTTTCTTT.

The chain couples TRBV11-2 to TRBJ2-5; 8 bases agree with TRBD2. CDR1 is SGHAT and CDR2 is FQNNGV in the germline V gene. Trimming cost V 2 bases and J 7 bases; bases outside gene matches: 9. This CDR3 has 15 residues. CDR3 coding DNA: TGTGCCAGCAGCTTAAGCGGGGGCGCGATTGCGACCCAGTACTTC. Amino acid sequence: CASSLSGGAIATQYF.

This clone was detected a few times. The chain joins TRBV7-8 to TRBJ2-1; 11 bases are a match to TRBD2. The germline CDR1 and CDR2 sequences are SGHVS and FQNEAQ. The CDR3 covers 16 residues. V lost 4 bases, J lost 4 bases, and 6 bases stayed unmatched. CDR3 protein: CASSSRTSGGYNEQFF. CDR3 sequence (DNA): TGTGCCAGCAGCTCGCGAACTAGCGGGGGATACAATGAGCAGTTCTTC.

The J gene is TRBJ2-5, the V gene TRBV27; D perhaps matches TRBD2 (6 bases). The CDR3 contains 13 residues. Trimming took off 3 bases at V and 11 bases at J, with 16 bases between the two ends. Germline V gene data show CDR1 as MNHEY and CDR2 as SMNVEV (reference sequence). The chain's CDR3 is CASSLVRSSGQYF. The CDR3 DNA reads TGTGCCAGCAGTTTGGTAAGGAGCAGCGGGCAGTACTTC.

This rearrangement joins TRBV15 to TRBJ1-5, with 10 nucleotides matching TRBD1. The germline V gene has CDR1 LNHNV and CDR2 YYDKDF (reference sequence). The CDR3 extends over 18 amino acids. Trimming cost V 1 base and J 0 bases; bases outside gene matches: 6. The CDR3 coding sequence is TGTGCCACCAGCAGAGGGGGACAGGGGCGTAATAGCAATCAGCCCCAGCATTTT. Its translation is CATSRGGQGRNSNQPQHF. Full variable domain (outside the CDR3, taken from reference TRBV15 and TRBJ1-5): DAMVIQNPRYQVTQFGKPVTLSCSQTLNHNVMYWYQQKSSQAPKLLFHYYDKDFNNEADTPDNFQSRRPNTSFCFLDIRSPGLGDTAMYLCATSRGGQGRNSNQPQHFGDGTRLSIL.

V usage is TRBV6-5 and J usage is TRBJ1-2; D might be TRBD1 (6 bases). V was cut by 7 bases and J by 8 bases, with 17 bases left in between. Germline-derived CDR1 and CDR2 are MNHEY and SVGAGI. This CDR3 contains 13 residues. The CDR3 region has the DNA TGTGCCAGCATCCCCCACGGGGGGGCCGGCTACACCTTC. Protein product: CASIPHGGAGYTF.

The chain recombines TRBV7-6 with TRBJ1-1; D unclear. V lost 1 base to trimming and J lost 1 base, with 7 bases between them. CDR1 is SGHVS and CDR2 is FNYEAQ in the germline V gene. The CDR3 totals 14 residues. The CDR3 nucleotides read TGTGCCAGCAGCTTAGGTGCGTCGAACACTGAAGCTTTCTTT. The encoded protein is CASSLGASNTEAFF.

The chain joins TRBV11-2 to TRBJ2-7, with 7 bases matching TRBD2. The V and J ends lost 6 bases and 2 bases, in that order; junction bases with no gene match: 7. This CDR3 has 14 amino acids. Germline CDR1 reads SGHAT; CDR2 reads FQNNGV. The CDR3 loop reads CASSRLAGPYEQYF. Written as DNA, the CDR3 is TGTGCCAGCAGTCGACTAGCTGGTCCCTACGAGCAGTACTTC. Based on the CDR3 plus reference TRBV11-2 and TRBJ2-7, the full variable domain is EAGVAQSPRYKIIEKRQSVAFWCNPISGHATLYWYQQILGQGPKLLIQFQNNGVVDDSQLPKDRFSAERLKGVDSTLKIQPAKLEDSAVYLCASSRLAGPYEQYFGPGTRLTVT.